This TCR beta chain was found in a study of T cell changes during pregnancy in multiple sclerosis. Produced via immunoSEQ multiplex PCR; TCRdb's table is partial and in-frame only. The sample has roughly 60,000 clones; roughly 89% are singletons. The V gene end was trimmed by 0 bases and the J gene end by 7 bases; junction bases not matched to a gene: 8. The CDR3 runs to 16 residues. Germline CDR1 and CDR2: SGHRS and YFSETQ. This specimen consisted of peripheral blood, obtained in the second trimester of pregnancy. The V gene is TRBV5-1, the J gene TRBJ2-1; 9 positions match TRBD2. This sequence originates from a female donor with multiple sclerosis, enrolled in a pregnancy study. The CDR3 loop is CASSLVGGRASNEQFF. The CDR3 DNA reads as TGCGCCAGCAGCTTGGTTGGCGGGAGGGCATCTAATGAGCAGTTCTTC.